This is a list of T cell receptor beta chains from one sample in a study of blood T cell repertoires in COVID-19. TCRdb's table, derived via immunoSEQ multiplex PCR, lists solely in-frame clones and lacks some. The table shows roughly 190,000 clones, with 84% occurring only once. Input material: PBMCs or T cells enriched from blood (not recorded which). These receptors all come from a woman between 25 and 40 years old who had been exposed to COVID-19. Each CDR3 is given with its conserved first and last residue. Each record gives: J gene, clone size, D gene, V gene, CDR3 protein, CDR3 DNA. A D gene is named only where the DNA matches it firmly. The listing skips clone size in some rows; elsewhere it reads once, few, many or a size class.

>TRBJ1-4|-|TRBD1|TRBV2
CATHRGLSEKLFF
TGTGCCACACACAGGGGGTTGAGTGAAAAACTGTTTTTT
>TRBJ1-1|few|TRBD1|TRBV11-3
CASSLDRGYSPRRPNTEAFF
TGTGCCAGCAGCTTAGACAGGGGGTACTCTCCGAGGAGACCGAACACTGAAGCTTTCTTT
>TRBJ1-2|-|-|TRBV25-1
CASSDEPDSYGYTF
TGTGCCAGCAGTGACGAACCGGACAGCTATGGCTACACCTTC
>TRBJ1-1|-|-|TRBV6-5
CASSPEQGLTEAFF
TGTGCCAGCAGTCCTGAACAGGGTCTCACTGAAGCTTTCTTT
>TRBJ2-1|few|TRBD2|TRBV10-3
CAISESRGGGEQFF
TGTGCCATCAGTGAGTCGCGGGGGGGAGGTGAGCAGTTCTTC
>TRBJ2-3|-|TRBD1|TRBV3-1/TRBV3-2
CASSQGQGPTDTQYF
TGTGCCAGCAGCCAGGGACAGGGGCCCACAGATACGCAGTATTTT
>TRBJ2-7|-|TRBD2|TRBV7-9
CASNSGERGTSYEQYF
TGTGCCAGCAATTCGGGCGAGCGGGGGACTTCCTACGAGCAGTACTTC
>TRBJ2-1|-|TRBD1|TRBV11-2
CASSSRGSLYNEQFF
TGTGCCAGCAGTTCCAGGGGGTCCCTCTACAATGAGCAGTTCTTC
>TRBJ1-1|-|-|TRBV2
CASSEVAENTEAFF
TGTGCCAGCAGTGAAGTGGCAGAGAACACTGAAGCTTTCTTT
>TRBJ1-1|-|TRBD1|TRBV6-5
CASNSRQGMDTEAFF
TGTGCCAGCAATTCCCGACAGGGTATGGACACTGAAGCTTTCTTT
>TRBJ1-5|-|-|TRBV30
CAWSDPRRQNQPQHF
TGTGCCTGGAGTGACCCTAGACGGCAAAATCAGCCCCAGCATTTT
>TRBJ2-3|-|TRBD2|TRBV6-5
CASSYSPSGGVDTQYF
TGTGCCAGCAGTTACTCGCCCAGCGGGGGTGTCGATACGCAGTATTTT
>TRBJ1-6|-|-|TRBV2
CASSENSVGTNSPLHF
TGTGCCAGCAGTGAAAATTCGGTAGGGACAAATTCACCCCTCCACTTT